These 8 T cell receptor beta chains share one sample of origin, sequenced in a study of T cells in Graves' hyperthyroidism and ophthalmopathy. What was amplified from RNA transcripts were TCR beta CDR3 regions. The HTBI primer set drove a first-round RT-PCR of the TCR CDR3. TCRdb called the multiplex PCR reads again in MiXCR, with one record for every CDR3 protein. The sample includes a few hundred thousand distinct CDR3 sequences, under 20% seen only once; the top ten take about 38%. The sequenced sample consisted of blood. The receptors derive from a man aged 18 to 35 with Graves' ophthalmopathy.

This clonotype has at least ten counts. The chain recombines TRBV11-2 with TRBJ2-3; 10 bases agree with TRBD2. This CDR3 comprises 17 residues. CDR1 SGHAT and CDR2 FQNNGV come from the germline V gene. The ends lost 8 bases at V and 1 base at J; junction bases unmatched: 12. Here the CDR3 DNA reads TGTGCCAGCGCTTACCAAAGCGGGGGGGCTGGCACAGATACGCAGTATTTT. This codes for CASAYQSGGAGTDTQYF. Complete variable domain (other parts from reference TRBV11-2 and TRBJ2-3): EAGVAQSPRYKIIEKRQSVAFWCNPISGHATLYWYQQILGQGPKLLIQFQNNGVVDDSQLPKDRFSAERLKGVDSTLKIQPAKLEDSAVYLCASAYQSGGAGTDTQYFGPGTRLTVL.

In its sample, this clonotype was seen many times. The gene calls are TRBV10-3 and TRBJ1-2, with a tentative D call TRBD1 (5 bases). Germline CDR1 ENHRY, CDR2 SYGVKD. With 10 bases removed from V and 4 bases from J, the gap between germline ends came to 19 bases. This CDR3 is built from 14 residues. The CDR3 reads CATQPTDPSYGYTF. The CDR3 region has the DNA TGTGCCACCCAGCCGACAGATCCGTCCTATGGCTACACCTTC.

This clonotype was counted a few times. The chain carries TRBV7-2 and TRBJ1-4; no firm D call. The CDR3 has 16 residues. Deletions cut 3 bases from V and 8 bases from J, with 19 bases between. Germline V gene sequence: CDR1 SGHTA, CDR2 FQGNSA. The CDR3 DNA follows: TGTGCCAGCAGCTTGGGCTACGGGTCATTTTGGGAAAAACTGTTTTTT. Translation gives CASSLGYGSFWEKLFF.

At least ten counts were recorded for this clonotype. The CDR3 is CASTRLADYGELFF. CDR3 bases: TGTGCCAGCACTAGACTAGCGGATTACGGGGAGCTGTTTTTT. This chain connects TRBV6-1 to TRBJ2-2; TRBD2 matches at 9 bases. This CDR3 contains 14 residues. Germline CDR1 MNHNS, CDR2 SASEGT. V lost 7 bases and J lost 7; bases outside the gene matches: 7.

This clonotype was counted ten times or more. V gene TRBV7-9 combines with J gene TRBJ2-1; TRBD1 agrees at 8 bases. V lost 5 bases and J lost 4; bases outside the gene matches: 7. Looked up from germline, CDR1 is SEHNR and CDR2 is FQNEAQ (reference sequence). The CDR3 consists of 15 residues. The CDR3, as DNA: TGTGCCAGCAGCCCTCGGACAGGGAATTACAATGAGCAGTTCTTC. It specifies CASSPRTGNYNEQFF.

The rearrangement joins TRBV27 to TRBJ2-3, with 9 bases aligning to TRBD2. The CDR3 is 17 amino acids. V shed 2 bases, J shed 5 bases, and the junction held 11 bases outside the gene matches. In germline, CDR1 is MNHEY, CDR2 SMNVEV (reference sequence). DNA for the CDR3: TGTGCCAGCAGTTTACTCGGGGCGGGGGGGCCAGTAGATACGCAGTATTTT. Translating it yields CASSLLGAGGPVDTQYF.

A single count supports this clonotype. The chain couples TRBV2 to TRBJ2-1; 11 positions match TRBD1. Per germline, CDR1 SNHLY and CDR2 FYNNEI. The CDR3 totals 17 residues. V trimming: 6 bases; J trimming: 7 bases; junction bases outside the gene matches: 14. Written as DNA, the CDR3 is TGTGCCAGCAGCGCCCACCGGGACAGGGGGTCCACAAATGAGCAGTTCTTC. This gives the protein CASSAHRDRGSTNEQFF.

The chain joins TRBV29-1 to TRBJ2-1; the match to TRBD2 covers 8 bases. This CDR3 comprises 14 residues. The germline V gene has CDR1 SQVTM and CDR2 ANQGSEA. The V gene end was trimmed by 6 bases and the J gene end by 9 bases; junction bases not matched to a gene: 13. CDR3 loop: CSVRTGLREGEQFF. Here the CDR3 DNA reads TGCAGCGTCCGTACAGGGCTTCGGGAGGGTGAGCAGTTCTTC.